This TCR beta chain was obtained from a study of T cell clonality in common variable immunodeficiency. Findings of the study overall: Authors noted CVID clonality's cause needs subpopulation repertoire sequencing.

Caucasian heritage predominated among both patients and controls. This clone was seen ten or more times. Its antigen remains unidentified. The CDR3 extends 3 residues past the end of the read, so its final part is completed from the germline J gene. Generated by immunoSEQ multiplex PCR, the TCRdb table keeps only in-frame clones and is missing some. Sampling found tens of thousands of clones, none seen once. V lost 6 bases to trimming and J lost 5 bases, with 16 bases between them. From germline, CDR1 is DFQATT and CDR2 SNEGSKA (reference sequence). This CDR3 is 13 amino acids long. The chain recombines TRBV20-1 with TRBJ1-1, with no clear D. The material sequenced was peripheral blood mononuclear cells. The clonotype comes from a person between 18 and 69 years old in good health. This chain's CDR3 is CSAAFGVGTEAFF. The CDR3 DNA, read in part, is TGCAGTGCGGCCTTCGGGGTAGGGACTGAA.